This passage covers 8 T cell receptor beta chains from one sample sequenced in a study of technical replicates of blood from a few donors. Here immunoSEQ multiplex PCR was the method, and the copy in TCRdb shows in-frame clones only, minus some. The data contain tens of thousands of clones, about 95% of them singletons. The specimen was PBMCs. The receptors here all came from a human donor in good health. Some clones in this sample may be carry-over from other donors' samples.

This sequence joins TRBV5-6 and TRBJ1-4; D call uncertain. The CDR3 extends over 14 amino acids. Germline V gene lookup returns CDR1 SGHDT and CDR2 YYEEEE. V was pared by 4 bases and J by 2 bases, with 9 bases between. This chain's CDR3 is CASSVPATNEKLFF. The CDR3 nucleotides are TGTGCCAGCAGCGTACCTGCGACTAATGAAAAACTGTTTTTT.

As DNA, the CDR3 is TGTGCCAGCCGAAAAAACAGGGCTCTTGACCCCAATGAGCAGTTCTTC. This codes for CASRKNRALDPNEQFF. V gene TRBV7-8 combines with J gene TRBJ2-1; D is perhaps TRBD1 (6 bases). The CDR3 contains 16 residues. CDR1 is SGHVS, CDR2 FQNEAQ, per germline. The V and J ends lost 8 bases and 6 bases respectively, with 23 bases between them.

This clone was detected once. This chain links TRBV4-3 with TRBJ2-1; 7 bases are shared with TRBD2. This CDR3 has 13 amino acids. Germline V lookup: CDR1 LGHNA, CDR2 YSLEER. V gave up 4 bases and J gave up 4 bases; unmatched junction bases: 1. CDR3 nucleotides: TGCGCCAGCAGCCCGGGACTATACAATGAGCAGTTCTTC. Its translation is CASSPGLYNEQFF.

This clone has only one observation. This chain links TRBV27 with TRBJ1-1, with unresolved D. CDR3 length: 17 amino acids. The V and J ends lost 5 bases and 5 bases respectively, with 24 bases between them. Germline CDR1 is MNHEY and CDR2 is SMNVEV (reference sequence). The CDR3 DNA reads as TGTGCCAGCAGTCTCTTCCCCCGGGCCCGGGGAGGGACTGAAGCTTTCTTT. Translating gives CASSLFPRARGGTEAFF.

The V and J genes are TRBV2 and TRBJ1-6; TRBD1 might be the D (5 bases). The CDR3 contains 14 residues. Germline V gene sequence: CDR1 SNHLY, CDR2 FYNNEI. With 7 bases removed from V and 4 bases from J, the gap between germline ends came to 11 bases. CDR3 bases: TGTGCCAGCAACCCGGGGGGGTATAATTCACCCCTCCACTTT. This encodes CASNPGGYNSPLHF.

This chain uses TRBV9 with TRBJ2-5; TRBD2 aligns across 15 bases. Germline CDR1 SGDLS, CDR2 YYNGEE. V shed 4 bases and J 4 bases; nucleotides not matched to a gene: 5. The CDR3 has 16 amino acids. The CDR3 DNA reads as TGTGCCAGCAGCAGAGGGGGACTAGCGGGGGGAGAGACCCAGTACTTC. Translating it yields CASSRGGLAGGETQYF.

This chain connects TRBV5-1 to TRBJ2-7, with TRBD2 matching 10 bases. Unmatched junction bases numbered 26, after V lost 7 bases and J lost 4 bases. Germline V gene lookup returns CDR1 SGHRS and CDR2 YFSETQ. The length of the CDR3 is 20 residues. The CDR3 sequence is CASSPTSWFQTSGRLYEQYF. DNA of the CDR3: TGCGCCAGCTCACCGACATCTTGGTTTCAGACTAGCGGGCGACTGTACGAGCAGTACTTC.

The chain carries TRBV7-8 and TRBJ1-1; D is possibly TRBD1 (6 bases). The CDR3 length is 15 residues. The germline V gene encodes CDR1 SGHVS and CDR2 FQNEAQ. The germline V and J ends were trimmed by 2 bases and 4 bases, with 14 bases remaining between them. This chain's CDR3 is CASSLLGGAGTEAFF. The CDR3 DNA is TGTGCCAGCAGCTTACTTGGGGGCGCGGGCACTGAAGCTTTCTTT.